This T cell receptor beta chain derives from a study of OX40 agonist ivuxolimab in advanced cancers. Overall study findings and caveats: Dose levels from 0.1 to 3.0 mg/kg saw CD4+ and CD8+ blood T cells expand clonally by week 6. In CD8+ T cells, expanded clones were on average more numerous than in CD4+. Low normalized T-cell clonal expansion was also seen in some nonresponders.

CDR3 length: 12 amino acids. The V gene's germline CDR1 is SGHDN and CDR2 FVKESK. Trimming took 0 bases from V and 7 from J, leaving 6 bases between them. Measured with immunoSEQ multiplex PCR; TCRdb has only the in-frame clones, and not every one. The sample holds about 54,000 clones, approximately 80% seen once. For this clone: What it recognizes is unknown.

Material: CD4+ or CD8+ T cells sorted from blood, obtained in a trial of the OX40 agonist ivuxolimab. The TCR sequence derives from an adult with an advanced solid tumor such as melanoma, head and neck, liver or kidney cancer. The V call is TRBV14, the J call TRBJ1-2, with no clear D. The CDR3: CASSQDLRGYTF. CDR3 DNA: TGTGCCAGCAGCCAAGATCTTCGTGGCTACACCTTC.